This TCR beta chain was identified during a study of blood T cell repertoires in COVID-19. The overall study: Samples representing acute and convalescent COVID-19 were sourced from the United States, Italy and Spain. Sources were T cells, B-cell-depleted T cells, or PBMCs; the material itself was cDNA or gDNA.

Germline loops: CDR1 MNHNS, CDR2 SASEGT. Trimming removed 2 bases at V and 7 bases at J, with 9 bases between. This CDR3 is built from 14 residues. This clone was recorded only once. Per the original methods: Amplifying reference gene primers gave estimates of nucleated cell counts. Assay: immunoSEQ multiplex PCR; the TCRdb copy retains only in-frame clones and omits some. The V and J calls and clone size come from that table; D and trimming were worked out from the DNA. The table includes 50,000 to 65,000 clones, roughly 85% detected once. The sequenced sample was peripheral blood. This clonotype was obtained from a human donor in a cohort sampled during active COVID-19. The chain combines TRBV6-1 with TRBJ1-6; D is undetermined. CDR3 region: CASSERQENSPLHF. CDR3 in DNA: TGTGCCAGCAGTGAAAGGCAGGAAAATTCACCCCTCCACTTT.